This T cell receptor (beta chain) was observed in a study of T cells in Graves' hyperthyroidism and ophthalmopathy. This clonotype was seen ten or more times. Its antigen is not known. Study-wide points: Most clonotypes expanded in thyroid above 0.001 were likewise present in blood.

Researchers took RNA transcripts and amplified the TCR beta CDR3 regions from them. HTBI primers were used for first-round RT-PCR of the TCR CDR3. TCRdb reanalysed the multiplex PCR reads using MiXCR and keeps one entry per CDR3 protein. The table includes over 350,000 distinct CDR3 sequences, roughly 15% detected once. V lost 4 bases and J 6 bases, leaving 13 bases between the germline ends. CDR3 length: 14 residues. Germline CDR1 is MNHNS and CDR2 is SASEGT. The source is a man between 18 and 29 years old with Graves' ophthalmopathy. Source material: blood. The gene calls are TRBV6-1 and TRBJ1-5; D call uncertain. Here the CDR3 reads CASSGGGSSQPQHF. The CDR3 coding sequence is TGTGCCAGCAGTGGGGGAGGGTCGTCTCAGCCCCAGCATTTT.